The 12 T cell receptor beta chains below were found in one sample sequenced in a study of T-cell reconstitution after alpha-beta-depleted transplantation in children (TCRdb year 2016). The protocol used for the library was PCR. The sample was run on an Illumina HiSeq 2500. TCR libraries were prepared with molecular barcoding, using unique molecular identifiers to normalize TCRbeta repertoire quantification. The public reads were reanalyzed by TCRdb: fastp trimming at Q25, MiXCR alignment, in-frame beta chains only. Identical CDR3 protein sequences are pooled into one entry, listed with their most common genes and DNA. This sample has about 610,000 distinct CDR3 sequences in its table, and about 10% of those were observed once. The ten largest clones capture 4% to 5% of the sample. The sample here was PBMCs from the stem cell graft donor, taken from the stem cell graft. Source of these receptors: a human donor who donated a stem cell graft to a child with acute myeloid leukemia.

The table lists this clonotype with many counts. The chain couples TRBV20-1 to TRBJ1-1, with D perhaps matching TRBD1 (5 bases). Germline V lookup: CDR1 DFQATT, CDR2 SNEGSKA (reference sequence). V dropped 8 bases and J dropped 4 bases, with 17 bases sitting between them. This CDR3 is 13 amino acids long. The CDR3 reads CSSTRAGGTEAFF. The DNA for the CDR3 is TGCAGTTCTACGCGGGCCGGGGGCACTGAAGCTTTCTTT.

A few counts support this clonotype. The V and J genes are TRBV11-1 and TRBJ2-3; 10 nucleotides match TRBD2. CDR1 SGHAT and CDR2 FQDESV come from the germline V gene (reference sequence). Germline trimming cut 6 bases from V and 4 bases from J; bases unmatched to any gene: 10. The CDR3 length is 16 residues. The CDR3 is CASSYRAGGSADTQYF. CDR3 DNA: TGTGCCAGCAGTTACCGAGCGGGAGGGTCCGCAGATACGCAGTATTTT.

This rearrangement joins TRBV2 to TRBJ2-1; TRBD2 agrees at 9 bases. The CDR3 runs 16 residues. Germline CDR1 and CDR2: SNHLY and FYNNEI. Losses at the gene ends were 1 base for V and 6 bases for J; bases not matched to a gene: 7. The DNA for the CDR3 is TGTGCCAGCAGTGAAGTGGGGACTAGCCTTGGCAATGAGCAGTTCTTC. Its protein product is CASSEVGTSLGNEQFF. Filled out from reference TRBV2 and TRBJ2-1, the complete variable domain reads EPEVTQTPSHQVTQMGQEVILRCVPISNHLYFYWYRQILGQKVEFLVSFYNNEISEKSEIFDDQFSVERPDGSNFTLKIRSTKLEDSAMYFCASSEVGTSLGNEQFFGPGTRLTVL.

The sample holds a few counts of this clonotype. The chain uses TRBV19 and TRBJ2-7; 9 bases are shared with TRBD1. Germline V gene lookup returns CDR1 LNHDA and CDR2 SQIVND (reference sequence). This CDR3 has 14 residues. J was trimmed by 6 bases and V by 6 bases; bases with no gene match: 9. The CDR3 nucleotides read TGTGCCAGTAGCTCGGGACGGACAGGGGCCGAGCAGTACTTC. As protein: CASSSGRTGAEQYF.

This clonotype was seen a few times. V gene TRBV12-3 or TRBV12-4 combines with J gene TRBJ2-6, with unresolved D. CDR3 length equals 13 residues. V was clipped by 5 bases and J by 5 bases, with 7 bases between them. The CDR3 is CASSLRWANVLTF. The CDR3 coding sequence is TGTGCCAGCAGTCTCCGGTGGGCCAACGTCCTGACTTTC.

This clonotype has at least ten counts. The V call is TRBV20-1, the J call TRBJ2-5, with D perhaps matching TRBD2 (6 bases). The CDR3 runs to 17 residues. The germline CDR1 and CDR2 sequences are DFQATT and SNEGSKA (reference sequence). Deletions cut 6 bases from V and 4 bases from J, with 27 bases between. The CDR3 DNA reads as TGCAGTGCCCCCTTCCCCCCGGGACTGGCAAACCGAGAGACCCAGTACTTC. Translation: CSAPFPPGLANRETQYF.

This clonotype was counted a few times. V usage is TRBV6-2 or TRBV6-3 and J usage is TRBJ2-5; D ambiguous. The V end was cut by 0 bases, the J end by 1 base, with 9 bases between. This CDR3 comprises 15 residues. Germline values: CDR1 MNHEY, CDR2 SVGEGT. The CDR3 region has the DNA TGTGCCAGCAGTTACTCAAAGGTGATCCAAGAGACCCAGTACTTC. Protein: CASSYSKVIQETQYF.

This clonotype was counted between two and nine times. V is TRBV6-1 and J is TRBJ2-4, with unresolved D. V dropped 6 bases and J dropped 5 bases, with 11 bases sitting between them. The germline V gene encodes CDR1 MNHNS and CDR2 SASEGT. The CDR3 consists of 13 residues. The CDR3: CASSRTAENIQYF. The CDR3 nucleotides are TGTGCCAGCAGCCGGACGGCAGAAAACATTCAGTACTTC.

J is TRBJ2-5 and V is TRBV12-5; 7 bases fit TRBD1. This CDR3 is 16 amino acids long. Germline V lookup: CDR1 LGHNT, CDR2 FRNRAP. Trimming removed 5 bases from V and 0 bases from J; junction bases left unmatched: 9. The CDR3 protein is CASGQTGRWYQETQYF. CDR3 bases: TGTGCTAGTGGTCAGACAGGGCGATGGTACCAAGAGACCCAGTACTTC. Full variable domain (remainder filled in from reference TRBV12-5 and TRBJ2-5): DARVTQTPRHKVTEMGQEVTMRCQPILGHNTVFWYRQTMMQGLELLAYFRNRAPLDDSGMPKDRFSAEMPDATLATLKIQPSEPRDSAVYFCASGQTGRWYQETQYFGPGTRLLVL.

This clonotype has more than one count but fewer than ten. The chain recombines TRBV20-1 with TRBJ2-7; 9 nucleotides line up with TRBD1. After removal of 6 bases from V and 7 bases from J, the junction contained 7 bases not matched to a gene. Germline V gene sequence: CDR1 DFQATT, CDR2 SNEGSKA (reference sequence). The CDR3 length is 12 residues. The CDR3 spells CSADRGVREQYF. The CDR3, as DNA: TGCAGTGCCGACAGGGGGGTACGGGAGCAGTACTTC.

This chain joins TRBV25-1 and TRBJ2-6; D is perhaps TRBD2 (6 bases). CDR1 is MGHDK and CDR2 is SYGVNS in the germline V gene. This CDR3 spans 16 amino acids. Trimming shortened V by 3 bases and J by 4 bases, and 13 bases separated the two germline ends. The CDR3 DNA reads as TGTGCCAGCAGTGAGCGGGATTCGAGGGGGGCCAACGTCCTGACTTTC. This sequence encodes CASSERDSRGANVLTF.

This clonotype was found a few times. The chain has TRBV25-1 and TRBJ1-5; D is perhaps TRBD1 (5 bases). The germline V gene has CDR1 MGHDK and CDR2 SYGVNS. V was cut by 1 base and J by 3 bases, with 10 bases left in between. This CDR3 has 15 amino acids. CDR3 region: CASSESRGYNQPQHF. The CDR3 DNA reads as TGTGCCAGCAGTGAATCCCGGGGGTACAATCAGCCCCAGCATTTT. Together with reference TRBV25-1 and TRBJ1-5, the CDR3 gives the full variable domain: EADIYQTPRYLVIGTGKKITLECSQTMGHDKMYWYQQDPGMELHLIHYSYGVNSTEKGDLSSESTVSRIRTEHFPLTLESARPSHTSQYLCASSESRGYNQPQHFGDGTRLSIL.